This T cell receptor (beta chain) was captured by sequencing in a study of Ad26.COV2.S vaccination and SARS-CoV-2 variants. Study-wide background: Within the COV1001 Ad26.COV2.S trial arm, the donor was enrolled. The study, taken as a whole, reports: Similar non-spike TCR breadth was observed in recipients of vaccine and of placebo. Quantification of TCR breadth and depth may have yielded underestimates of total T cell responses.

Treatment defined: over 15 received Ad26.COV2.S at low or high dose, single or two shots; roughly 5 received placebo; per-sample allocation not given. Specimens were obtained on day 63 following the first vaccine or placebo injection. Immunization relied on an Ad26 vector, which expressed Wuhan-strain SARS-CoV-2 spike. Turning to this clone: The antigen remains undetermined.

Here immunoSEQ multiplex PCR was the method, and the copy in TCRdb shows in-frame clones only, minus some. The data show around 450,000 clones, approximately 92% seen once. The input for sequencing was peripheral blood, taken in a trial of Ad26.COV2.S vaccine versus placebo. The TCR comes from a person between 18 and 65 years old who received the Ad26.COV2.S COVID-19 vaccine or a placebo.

The CDR3 sequence is CASGLVGSGNTEQFF. The CDR3 DNA sequence: TGTGCTAGTGGTTTGGTTGGGAGCGGGAATACTGAGCAGTTCTTC. The chain joins TRBV12-5 to TRBJ2-1; 7 bases agree with TRBD2. CDR3 length equals 15 residues. The V gene's germline CDR1 is LGHNT and CDR2 FRNRAP. Germline trimming cut 0 bases from V and 9 bases from J; bases unmatched to any gene: 8.